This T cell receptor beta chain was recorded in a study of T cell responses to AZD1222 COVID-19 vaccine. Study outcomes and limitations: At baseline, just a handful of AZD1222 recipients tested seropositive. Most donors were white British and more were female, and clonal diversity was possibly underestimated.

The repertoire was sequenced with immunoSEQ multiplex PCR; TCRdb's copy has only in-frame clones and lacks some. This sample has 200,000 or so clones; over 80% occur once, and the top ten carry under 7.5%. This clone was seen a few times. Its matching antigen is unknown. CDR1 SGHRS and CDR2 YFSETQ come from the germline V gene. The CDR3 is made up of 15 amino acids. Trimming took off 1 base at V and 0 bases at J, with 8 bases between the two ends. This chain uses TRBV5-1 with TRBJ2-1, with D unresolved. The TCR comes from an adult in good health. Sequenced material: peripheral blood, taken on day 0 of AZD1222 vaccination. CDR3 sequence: CASSLRADSYNEQFF. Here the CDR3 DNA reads TGCGCCAGCAGCTTGAGGGCAGACTCCTACAATGAGCAGTTCTTC.